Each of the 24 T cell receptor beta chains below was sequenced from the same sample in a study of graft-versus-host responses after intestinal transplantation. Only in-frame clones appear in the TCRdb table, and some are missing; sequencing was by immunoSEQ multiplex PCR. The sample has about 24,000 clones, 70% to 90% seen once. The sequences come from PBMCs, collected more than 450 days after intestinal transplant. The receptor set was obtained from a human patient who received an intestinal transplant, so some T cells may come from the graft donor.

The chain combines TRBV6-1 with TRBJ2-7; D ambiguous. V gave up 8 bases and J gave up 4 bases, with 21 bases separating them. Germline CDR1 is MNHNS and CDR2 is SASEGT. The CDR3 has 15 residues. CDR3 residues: CASGPRNSKGYEQYF. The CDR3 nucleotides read TGTGCCAGCGGTCCTAGGAACTCGAAGGGTTACGAGCAGTACTTC.

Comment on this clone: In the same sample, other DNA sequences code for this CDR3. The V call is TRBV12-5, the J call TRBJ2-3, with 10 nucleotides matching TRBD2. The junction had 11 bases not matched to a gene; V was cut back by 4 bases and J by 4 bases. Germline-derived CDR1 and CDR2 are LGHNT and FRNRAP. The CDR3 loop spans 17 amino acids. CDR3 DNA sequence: TGTGCTAGTGGTTCCGGGGCCAGCGGGAGGGTCCCAGATACGCAGTATTTT. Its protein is CASGSGASGRVPDTQYF.

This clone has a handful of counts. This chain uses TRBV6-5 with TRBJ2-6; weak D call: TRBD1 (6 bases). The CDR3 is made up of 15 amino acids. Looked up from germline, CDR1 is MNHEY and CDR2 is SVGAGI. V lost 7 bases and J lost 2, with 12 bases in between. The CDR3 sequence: CASTRTDPGANVLTF. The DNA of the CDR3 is TGTGCCAGCACCCGGACAGACCCTGGGGCCAACGTCCTGACTTTC.

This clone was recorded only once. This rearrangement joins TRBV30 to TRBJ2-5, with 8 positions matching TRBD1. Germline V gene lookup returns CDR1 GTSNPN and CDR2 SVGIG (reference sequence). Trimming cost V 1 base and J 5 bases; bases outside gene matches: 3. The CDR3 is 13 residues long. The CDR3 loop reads CAWSGQGRETQYF. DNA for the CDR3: TGTGCCTGGAGTGGACAGGGGAGGGAGACCCAGTACTTC.

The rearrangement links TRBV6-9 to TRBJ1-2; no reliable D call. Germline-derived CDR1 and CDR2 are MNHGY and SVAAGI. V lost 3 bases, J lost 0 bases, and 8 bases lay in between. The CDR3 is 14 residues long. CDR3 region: CASSYGPANYGYTF. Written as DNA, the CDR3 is TGTGCCAGCAGTTACGGGCCTGCTAACTATGGCTACACCTTC.

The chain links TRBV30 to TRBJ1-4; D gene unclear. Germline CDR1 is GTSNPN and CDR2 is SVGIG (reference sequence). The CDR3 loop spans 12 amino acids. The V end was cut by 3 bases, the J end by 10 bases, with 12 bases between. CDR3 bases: TGTGCCTGGAGCCTAGAGGCCCCAAAACTGTTTTTT. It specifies CAWSLEAPKLFF.

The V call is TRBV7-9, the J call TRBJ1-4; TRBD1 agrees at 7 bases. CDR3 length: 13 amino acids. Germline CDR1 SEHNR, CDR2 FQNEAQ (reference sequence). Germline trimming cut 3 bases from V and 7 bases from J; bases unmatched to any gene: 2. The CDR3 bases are TGTGCCAGCAGCTTGGGACAGCGTGAAAAACTGTTTTTT. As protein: CASSLGQREKLFF.

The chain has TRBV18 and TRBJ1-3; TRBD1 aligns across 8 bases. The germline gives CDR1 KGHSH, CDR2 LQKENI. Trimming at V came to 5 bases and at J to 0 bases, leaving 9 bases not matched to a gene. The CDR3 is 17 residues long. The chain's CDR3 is CASSKTGVSSSGNTIYF. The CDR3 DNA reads TGTGCCAGCTCAAAGACAGGGGTCTCGAGCTCTGGAAACACCATATATTTT.

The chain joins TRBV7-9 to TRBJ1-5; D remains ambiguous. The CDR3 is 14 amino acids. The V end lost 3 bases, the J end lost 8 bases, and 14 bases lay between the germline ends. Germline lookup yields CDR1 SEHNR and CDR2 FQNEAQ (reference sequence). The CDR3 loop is CASSFTSAAEPQHF. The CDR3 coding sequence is TGTGCCAGCAGCTTTACGTCCGCAGCTGAGCCCCAGCATTTT.

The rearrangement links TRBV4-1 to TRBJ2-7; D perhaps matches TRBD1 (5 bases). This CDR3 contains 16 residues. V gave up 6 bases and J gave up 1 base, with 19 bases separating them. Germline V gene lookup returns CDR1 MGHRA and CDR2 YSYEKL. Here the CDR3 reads CASRPDLAGPSYEQYF. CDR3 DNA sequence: TGCGCCAGCAGACCCGACCTCGCAGGGCCATCCTACGAGCAGTACTTC.

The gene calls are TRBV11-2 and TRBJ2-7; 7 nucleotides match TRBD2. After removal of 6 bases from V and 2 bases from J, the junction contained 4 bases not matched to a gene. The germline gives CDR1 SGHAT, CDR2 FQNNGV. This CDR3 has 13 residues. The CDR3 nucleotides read TGTGCCAGCAGGAAACTAGCGACCTACGAGCAGTACTTC. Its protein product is CASRKLATYEQYF.

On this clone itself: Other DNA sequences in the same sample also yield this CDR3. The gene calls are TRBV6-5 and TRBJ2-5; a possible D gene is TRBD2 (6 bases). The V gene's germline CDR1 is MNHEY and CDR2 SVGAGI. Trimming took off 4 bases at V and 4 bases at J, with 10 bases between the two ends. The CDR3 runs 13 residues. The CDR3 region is CASSFGGRETQYF. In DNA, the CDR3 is TGTGCCAGCAGTTTCGGGGGTCGAGAGACCCAGTACTTC.

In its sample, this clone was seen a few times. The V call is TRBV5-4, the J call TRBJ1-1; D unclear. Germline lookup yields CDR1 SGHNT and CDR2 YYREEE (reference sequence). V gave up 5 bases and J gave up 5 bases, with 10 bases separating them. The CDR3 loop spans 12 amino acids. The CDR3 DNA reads TGTGCCAGCAGATCTCCGGGGACTGAAGCTTTCTTT. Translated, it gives CASRSPGTEAFF.

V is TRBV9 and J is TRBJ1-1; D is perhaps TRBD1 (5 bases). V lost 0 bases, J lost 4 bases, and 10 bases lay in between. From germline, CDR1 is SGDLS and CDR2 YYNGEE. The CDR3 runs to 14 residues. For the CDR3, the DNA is TGTGCCAGCAGCGTAGGGGGGGGTCCCACTGAAGCTTTCTTT. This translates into CASSVGGGPTEAFF.

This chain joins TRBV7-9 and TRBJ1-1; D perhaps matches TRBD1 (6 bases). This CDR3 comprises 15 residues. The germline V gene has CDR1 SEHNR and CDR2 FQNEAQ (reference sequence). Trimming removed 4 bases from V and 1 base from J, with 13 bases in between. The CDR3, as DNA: TGTGCCAGCAGCTGGGCGGACAGACCGAACACTGAAGCTTTCTTT. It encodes CASSWADRPNTEAFF.

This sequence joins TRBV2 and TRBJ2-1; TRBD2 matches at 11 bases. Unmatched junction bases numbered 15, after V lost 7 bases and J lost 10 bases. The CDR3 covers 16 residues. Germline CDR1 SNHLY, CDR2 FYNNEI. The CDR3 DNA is TGTGCCAGCACGGGGCTAGGCCTAGCGGGAGGAGGGGAGCAGTTCTTC. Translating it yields CASTGLGLAGGGEQFF.

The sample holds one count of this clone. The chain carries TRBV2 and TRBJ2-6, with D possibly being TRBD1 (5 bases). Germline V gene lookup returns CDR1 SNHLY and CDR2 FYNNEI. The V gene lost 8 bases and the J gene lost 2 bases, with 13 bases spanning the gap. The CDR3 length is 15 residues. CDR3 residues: CASGARAAGANVLTF. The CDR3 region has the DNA TGTGCCAGCGGGGCCAGGGCAGCTGGGGCCAACGTCCTGACTTTC.

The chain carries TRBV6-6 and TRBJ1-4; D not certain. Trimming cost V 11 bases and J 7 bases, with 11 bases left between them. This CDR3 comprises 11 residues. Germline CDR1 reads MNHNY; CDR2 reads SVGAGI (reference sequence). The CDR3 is CAAGRGEKLFF. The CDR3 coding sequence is TGTGCCGCGGGCCGGGGTGAAAAACTGTTTTTT.

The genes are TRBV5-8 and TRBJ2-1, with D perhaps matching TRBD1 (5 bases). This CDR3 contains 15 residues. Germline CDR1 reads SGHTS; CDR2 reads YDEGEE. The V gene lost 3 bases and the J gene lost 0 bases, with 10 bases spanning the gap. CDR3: CASSSDKGSYNEQFF. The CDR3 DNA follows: TGTGCCAGCAGCTCGGACAAGGGCTCCTACAATGAGCAGTTCTTC.

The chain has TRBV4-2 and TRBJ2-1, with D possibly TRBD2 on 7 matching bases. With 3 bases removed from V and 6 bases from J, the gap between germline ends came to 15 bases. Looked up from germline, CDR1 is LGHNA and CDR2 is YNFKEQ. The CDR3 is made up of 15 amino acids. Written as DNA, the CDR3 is TGTGCCAGCAGCCAGGGGGGGCGAGGCTGCAATGAGCAGTTCTTC. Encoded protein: CASSQGGRGCNEQFF.

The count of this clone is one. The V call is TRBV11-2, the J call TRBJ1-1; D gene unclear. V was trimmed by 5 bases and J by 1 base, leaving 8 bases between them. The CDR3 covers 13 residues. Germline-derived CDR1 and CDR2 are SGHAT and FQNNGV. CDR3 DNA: TGTGCCAGCAGCGCCCAAAGGAACACTGAAGCTTTCTTT. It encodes CASSAQRNTEAFF.

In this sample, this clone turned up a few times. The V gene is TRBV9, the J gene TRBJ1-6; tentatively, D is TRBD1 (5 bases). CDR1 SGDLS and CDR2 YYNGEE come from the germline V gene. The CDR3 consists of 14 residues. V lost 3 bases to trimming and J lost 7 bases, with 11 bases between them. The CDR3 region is CASSAEGRNSPLHF. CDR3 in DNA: TGTGCCAGCAGCGCCGAGGGACGGAATTCACCCCTCCACTTT.

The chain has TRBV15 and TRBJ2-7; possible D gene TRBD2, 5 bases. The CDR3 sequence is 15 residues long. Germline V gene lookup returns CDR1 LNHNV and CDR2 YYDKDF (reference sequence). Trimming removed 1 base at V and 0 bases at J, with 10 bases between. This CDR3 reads CATSRASRRSYEQYF. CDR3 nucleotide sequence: TGTGCCACCAGCAGAGCTAGCCGACGCTCCTACGAGCAGTACTTC.

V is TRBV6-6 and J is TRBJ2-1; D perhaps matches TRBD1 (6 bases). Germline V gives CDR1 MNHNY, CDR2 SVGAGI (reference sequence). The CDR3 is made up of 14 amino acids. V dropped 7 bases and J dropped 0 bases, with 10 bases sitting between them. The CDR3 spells CASKGGSSYNEQFF. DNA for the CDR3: TGTGCCAGCAAAGGGGGAAGCTCCTACAATGAGCAGTTCTTC.